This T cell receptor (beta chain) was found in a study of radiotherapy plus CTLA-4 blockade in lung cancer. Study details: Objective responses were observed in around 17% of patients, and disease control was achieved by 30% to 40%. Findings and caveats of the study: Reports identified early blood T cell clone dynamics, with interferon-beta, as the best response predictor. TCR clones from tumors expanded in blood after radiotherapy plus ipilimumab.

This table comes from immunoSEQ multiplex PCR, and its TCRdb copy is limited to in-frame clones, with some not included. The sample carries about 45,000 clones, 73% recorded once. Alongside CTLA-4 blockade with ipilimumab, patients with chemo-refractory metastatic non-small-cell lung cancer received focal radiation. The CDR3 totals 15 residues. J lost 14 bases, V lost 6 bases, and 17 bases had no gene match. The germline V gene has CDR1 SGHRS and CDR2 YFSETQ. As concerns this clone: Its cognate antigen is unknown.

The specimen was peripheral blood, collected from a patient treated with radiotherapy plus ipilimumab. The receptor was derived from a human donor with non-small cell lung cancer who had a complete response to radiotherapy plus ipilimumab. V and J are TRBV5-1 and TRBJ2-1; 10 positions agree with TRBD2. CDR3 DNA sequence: TGCGCCAGCAAAATCGGGACTAGCGACTCTCCTAGGAAGTTCTTC. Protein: CASKIGTSDSPRKFF.